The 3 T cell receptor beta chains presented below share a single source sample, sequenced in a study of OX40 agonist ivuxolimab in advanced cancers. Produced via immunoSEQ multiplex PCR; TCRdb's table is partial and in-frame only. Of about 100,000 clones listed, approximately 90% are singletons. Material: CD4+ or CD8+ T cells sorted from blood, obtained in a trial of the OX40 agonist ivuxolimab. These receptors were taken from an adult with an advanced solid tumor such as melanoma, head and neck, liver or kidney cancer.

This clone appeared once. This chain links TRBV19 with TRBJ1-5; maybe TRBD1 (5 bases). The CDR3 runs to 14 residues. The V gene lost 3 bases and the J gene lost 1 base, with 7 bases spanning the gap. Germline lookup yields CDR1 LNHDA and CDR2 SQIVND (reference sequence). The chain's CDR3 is CASSMGTSNQPQHF. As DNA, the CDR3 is TGTGCCAGTAGTATGGGGACGAGCAATCAGCCCCAGCATTTT.

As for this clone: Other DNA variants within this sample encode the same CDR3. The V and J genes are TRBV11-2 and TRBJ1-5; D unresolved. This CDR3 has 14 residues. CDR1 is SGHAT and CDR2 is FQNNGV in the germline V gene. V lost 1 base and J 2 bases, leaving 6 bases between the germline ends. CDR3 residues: CASSLAGGNQPQHF. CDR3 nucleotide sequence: TGTGCCAGCAGCTTAGCTGGGGGCAATCAGCCCCAGCATTTT.

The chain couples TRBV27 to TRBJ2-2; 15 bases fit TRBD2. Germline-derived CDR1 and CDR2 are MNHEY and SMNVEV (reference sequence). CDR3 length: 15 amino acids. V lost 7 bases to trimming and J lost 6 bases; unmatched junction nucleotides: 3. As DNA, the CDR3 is TGTGCCAGCAAGGGACTAGCGGGGGGACCCGGGGAGCTGTTTTTT. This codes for CASKGLAGGPGELFF.